This T cell receptor beta chain emerged from a study of post-analysis software for immune sequencing data. Study-wide points: Strong co-clustering by F measure linked samples that shared a preparation batch. When patients were compared with controls, 4 or 5 TRBV segments were more frequent, TRBV5-6, TRBV5-1 and TRBV20-1 among them. Those with multiple sclerosis, the patient group, showed significantly lower normalized Chao1 diversity than controls.

Germline V gene data show CDR1 as SQVTM and CDR2 as ANQGSEA. The CDR3 contains 12 residues. V lost 7 bases and J lost 4; bases outside the gene matches: 1. This clonotype was counted between two and nine times. What it binds is unknown. Every TCR beta cDNA library bore unique molecular identifiers. TCRdb fed the PCR reads into MiXCR, producing one record per CDR3 protein. This sample has 600,000 to 700,000 distinct CDR3 sequences, with around 60% found just once. This clonotype originated in a girl aged 2 to 9 with multiple sclerosis. The sequencing sample was made of blood. V usage is TRBV29-1 and J usage is TRBJ2-1; 10 bases match TRBD1. Written as DNA, the CDR3 is TGCAGCGGGACAGGGGGTTACAATGAGCAGTTCTTC. This sequence encodes CSGTGGYNEQFF.